This T cell receptor (beta chain) was retrieved from a study of blood T cell repertoires in COVID-19. CDR3 length: 15 residues. Germline CDR1 reads SGDLS; CDR2 reads YYNGEE. Trimming at V came to 0 bases and at J to 4 bases, leaving 2 bases not matched to a gene. In the original workflow: It was from reference gene primer amplification that nucleated cell counts were estimated. The table came from immunoSEQ multiplex PCR; TCRdb's copy has only in-frame clones and leaves some out. V, J and clone size were drawn from that table, and D and trimming were deduced from the DNA. There are about 240,000 clones in the sample; about 85% occur only once, and more than 6% lies in the top ten.

This receptor was obtained from a woman aged 55-70 years with active or convalescent COVID-19. The sequencing sample was made of peripheral blood. The chain is built from TRBV9 and TRBJ1-1; 11 bases are shared with TRBD1. The DNA of the CDR3 is TGTGCCAGCAGCGTAGTCGGACAGGGGGCCACTGAAGCTTTCTTT. Residues: CASSVVGQGATEAFF.